A single TCR beta chain is shown here with its context. This CDR3 has 16 amino acids. Trimming at V came to 3 bases and at J to 5 bases, leaving 9 bases not matched to a gene. The germline V gene encodes CDR1 SGHTA and CDR2 FQGTGA. Patients of the Seattle cohort, enrolled during active infection, were followed longitudinally. This record belongs to a study of blood T cell repertoires in COVID-19. Study as a whole: From the United States, Italy and Spain came samples of acute and convalescent COVID-19. T cells, B-cell-depleted T cells, or PBMCs provided the cDNA or gDNA that served as material.

The protocol was immunoSEQ multiplex PCR, while the TCRdb copy is restricted to in-frame clones and leaves out a portion. The sample gives some 260,000 clones, 88% of which show up once; roughly a tenth is in the top ten. J is TRBJ2-5 and V is TRBV7-3; 10 bases match TRBD2. The TCR was taken from a woman aged 70-85 years with COVID-19, enrolled during active disease. Sequencing input: peripheral blood. The CDR3: CASSFRGAGGRETQYF. CDR3 sequence (DNA): TGTGCCAGCAGCTTCCGTGGAGCGGGAGGGAGGGAGACCCAGTACTTC.